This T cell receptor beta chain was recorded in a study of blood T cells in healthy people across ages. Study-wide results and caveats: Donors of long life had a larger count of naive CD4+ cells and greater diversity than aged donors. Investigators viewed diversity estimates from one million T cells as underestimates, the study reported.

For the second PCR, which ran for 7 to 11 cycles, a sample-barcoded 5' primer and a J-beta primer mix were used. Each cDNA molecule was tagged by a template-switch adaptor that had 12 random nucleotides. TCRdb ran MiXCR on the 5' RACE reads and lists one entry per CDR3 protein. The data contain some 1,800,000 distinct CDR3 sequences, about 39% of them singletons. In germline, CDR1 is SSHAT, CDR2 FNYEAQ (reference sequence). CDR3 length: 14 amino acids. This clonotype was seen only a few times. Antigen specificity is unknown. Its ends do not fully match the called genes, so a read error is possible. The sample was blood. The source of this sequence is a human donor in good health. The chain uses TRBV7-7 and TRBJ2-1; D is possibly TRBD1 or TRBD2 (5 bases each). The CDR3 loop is CASSLLGVGNEQFF. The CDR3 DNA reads TGTGCTAGCAGCTTACTGGGGGTTGGGAATGAGCAGTTCTTC. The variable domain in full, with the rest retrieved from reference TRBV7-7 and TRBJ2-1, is GAGVSQSPRYKVTKRGQDVTLRCDPISSHATLYWYQQALGQGPEFLTYFNYEAQPDKSGLPSDRFSAERPEGSISTLTIQRTEQRDSAMYRCASSLLGVGNEQFFGPGTRLTVL.